These T cell receptor beta chains were read from a single sample in a study of blood T cell repertoires in COVID-19. Repertoires were generated with immunoSEQ multiplex PCR, while TCRdb's copy carries only in-frame clones and drops some. The sample shows 500,000 to 600,000 clones, roughly 89% of them seen only once. Sequenced: peripheral blood. All receptors come from a woman aged 50 to 65 with COVID-19, enrolled during active disease. The CDR3 runs from the conserved cysteine through the conserved F or W. A D gene is named only where the DNA matches it firmly.

v_call,d_call,j_call,cdr3_aa,cdr3_nt
TRBV7-9,TRBD1,TRBJ1-4,CASSLGQGDEKLFF,TGTGCCAGCAGCTTAGGGCAGGGGGATGAAAAACTGTTTTTT
TRBV30,.,TRBJ1-1,CACLGVQGITEAFF,TGTGCCTGCCTTGGGGTGCAGGGAATCACTGAAGCTTTCTTT
TRBV2,.,TRBJ1-5,CASSVGGNQPQHF,TGTGCCAGCAGTGTGGGCGGCAATCAGCCCCAGCATTTT
TRBV18,.,TRBJ1-1,CASSPPAGRTEAFF,TGTGCCAGCTCACCACCCGCAGGAAGAACTGAAGCTTTCTTT
TRBV2,.,TRBJ2-1,CASRGFGLYNEQFF,TGTGCCAGCAGAGGATTCGGACTCTACAATGAGCAGTTCTTC
TRBV19,TRBD1,TRBJ2-1,CASSAPGQAYNEQFF,TGTGCCAGTAGTGCCCCGGGACAGGCATACAATGAGCAGTTCTTC
TRBV2,TRBD1,TRBJ2-2,CASSYRGRRTGELFF,TGTGCCAGCAGTTACAGGGGCCGGAGGACCGGGGAGCTGTTTTTT
TRBV6-5,.,TRBJ1-2,CASSSTRLYGYTF,TGTGCCAGCAGTTCCACCCGGTTATATGGCTACACCTTC
TRBV9,.,TRBJ1-2,CASSFGDYGYTF,TGTGCCAGCAGCTTCGGGGACTATGGCTACACCTTC
TRBV6-5,TRBD1,TRBJ1-6,CASSSETGVTSPLHF,TGTGCCAGCAGTTCCGAGACAGGGGTTACTTCACCCCTCCACTTT
TRBV27,.,TRBJ2-3,CASSLQTPGLLSITDTQYF,TGTGCCAGCAGTCTCCAAACACCCGGACTTCTCTCCATCACAGATACGCAGTATTTT
TRBV7-8,.,TRBJ2-3,CASSLISVGGGGTDTQYF,TGTGCCAGCAGCTTAATCTCCGTTGGTGGCGGAGGCACAGATACGCAGTATTTT